The 30 T cell receptor beta chains below were found in one sample sequenced in a study of early T cells in non-severe SARS-CoV-2 infection. TCRdb re-analysed the 5' RACE reads in MiXCR, keeping a single row per CDR3 protein. The sample consists of tens of thousands of distinct CDR3 sequences, roughly 12% of them appearing once. The source material was whole blood, sampled at baseline. The receptors here all came from an adult who was a healthcare worker with PCR-confirmed SARS-CoV-2 infection or an uninfected control (not recorded which).

The J gene is TRBJ1-5, the V gene TRBV12-3 or TRBV12-4; D ambiguous. There are 13 residues in the CDR3. The V end was cut by 3 bases, the J end by 3 bases, with 6 bases between. The CDR3 loop reads CASSFSYNQPQHF. CDR3 nucleotides: TGTGCCAGCAGTTTCAGTTACAATCAGCCCCAGCATTTT.

This clonotype was detected many times. This chain joins TRBV10-3 and TRBJ2-1, with D uncertain. The CDR3 contains 12 residues. Trimming took off 5 bases at V and 10 bases at J, with 12 bases between the two ends. Germline V gene lookup returns CDR1 ENHRY and CDR2 SYGVKD. The CDR3 nucleotides read TGTGCCATCAGTCCCTCCCCCGAGGAGCAGTTCTTC. This encodes CAISPSPEEQFF.

This clonotype was observed a handful of times. The chain couples TRBV29-1 to TRBJ2-7, with a tentative D call TRBD1 (5 bases). The CDR3 consists of 14 residues. CDR1 and CDR2 (germline): SQVTM, ANQGSEA. V was shortened by 2 bases and J by 2 bases, with 13 bases between the two germline ends. The CDR3 reads CSVELWGGTYEQYF. The CDR3 DNA reads as TGCAGCGTTGAACTCTGGGGCGGAACCTACGAGCAGTACTTC.

This clonotype has just a few counts. The chain has TRBV12-3 or TRBV12-4 and TRBJ2-2; D remains ambiguous. There are 13 residues in the CDR3. Trimming pared 7 bases from V and 0 bases from J, leaving 6 bases between. The CDR3 loop is CASTGPNTGELFF. The DNA for the CDR3 is TGTGCCAGCACTGGGCCGAACACCGGGGAGCTGTTTTTT.

This clonotype occurred many times. As DNA, the CDR3 is TGTGCCAGCAGCTCAGGGGGTTCGGGCAAAAACATTCAGTACTTC. Amino acids: CASSSGGSGKNIQYF. V usage is TRBV5-6 and J usage is TRBJ2-4; 7 bases map to TRBD1. Losses at the gene ends were 3 bases for V and 3 bases for J; bases not matched to a gene: 6. CDR1 and CDR2 from the germline V gene are SGHDT and YYEEEE. This CDR3 contains 15 residues.

Only a few counts were recorded for this clonotype. The rearrangement uses TRBV4-2 and TRBJ2-6, with 7 bases that match TRBD1. The CDR3 loop spans 16 amino acids. The junction had 3 bases not matched to a gene; V was cut back by 4 bases and J by 0 bases. CDR1 is LGHNA, CDR2 YNFKEQ, per germline. In DNA, the CDR3 is TGTGCCAGCAGCCCGGACAGGTCCTCTGGGGCCAACGTCCTGACTTTC. It specifies CASSPDRSSGANVLTF.

This clonotype showed up many times. The chain is built from TRBV10-1 and TRBJ2-2, with D unclear. Trimming removed 5 bases at V and 5 bases at J, with 9 bases between. This CDR3 comprises 13 residues. From germline, CDR1 is WNHNN and CDR2 SYGVQD (reference sequence). As DNA, the CDR3 is TGCGCCAGCAGTTATGACATGACCGGGGAGCTGTTTTTT. Translated, it gives CASSYDMTGELFF.

This clonotype was observed a few times. This rearrangement joins TRBV7-6 to TRBJ2-1; unclear D gene. The CDR3 totals 12 residues. CDR1 SGHVS and CDR2 FNYEAQ come from the germline V gene. The V end lost 5 bases, the J end lost 6 bases, and 8 bases lay between the germline ends. CDR3 coding DNA: TGTGCCAGCAGCCCCCGTGTCAATGAGCAGTTCTTC. Amino acids: CASSPRVNEQFF.

This chain joins TRBV27 and TRBJ1-2; 7 bases match TRBD1. V gave up 5 bases and J gave up 1 base; unmatched junction bases: 10. The CDR3 consists of 16 residues. The germline V gene encodes CDR1 MNHEY and CDR2 SMNVEV (reference sequence). This chain's CDR3 is CASSTRTGANNYGYTF. The CDR3, as DNA: TGTGCCAGCAGTACGAGGACAGGAGCGAATAACTATGGCTACACCTTC.

The V call is TRBV5-1, the J call TRBJ1-6; weak D call: TRBD1 (5 bases). The CDR3 covers 15 residues. Germline V gene data show CDR1 as SGHRS and CDR2 as YFSETQ. V dropped 0 bases and J dropped 8 bases, with 12 bases sitting between them. In nucleotides, the CDR3 is TGCGCCAGCAGCTTGGCAGGGCCTAGCTATTCACCCCTCCACTTT. It yields the protein CASSLAGPSYSPLHF.

The table lists this clonotype with many counts. V gene TRBV10-3 combines with J gene TRBJ2-7; no clear D. The ends were cut back, 2 bases at V and 2 bases at J, with 10 bases in the middle. In germline, CDR1 is ENHRY, CDR2 SYGVKD. The CDR3 contains 14 residues. CDR3 DNA sequence: TGTGCCATCAGTGAGGTAGGGAACCCCTACGAGCAGTACTTC. Amino acids: CAISEVGNPYEQYF.

V is TRBV7-9 and J is TRBJ2-5, with TRBD2 identical over 10 bases. Trimming cost V 8 bases and J 5 bases; bases outside gene matches: 11. CDR1 is SEHNR, CDR2 FQNEAQ, per germline (reference sequence). The CDR3 length is 15 residues. CDR3 in amino acids: CASSDSGRGGETQYF. Written as DNA, the CDR3 is TGTGCCAGCTCCGACAGCGGGAGGGGCGGGGAGACCCAGTACTTC. Complete variable domain (other parts from reference TRBV7-9 and TRBJ2-5): DTGVSQNPRHKITKRGQNVTFRCDPISEHNRLYWYRQTLGQGPEFLTYFQNEAQLEKSRLLSDRFSAERPKGSFSTLEIQRTEQGDSAMYLCASSDSGRGGETQYFGPGTRLLVL.

This clonotype was counted many times. This chain connects TRBV7-2 to TRBJ2-1; TRBD1 or TRBD2 may be the D gene (5 bases each). Germline CDR1 is SGHTA and CDR2 is FQGNSA. The CDR3 totals 15 residues. Trimming left V 2 bases short and J 2 bases short, with 10 bases between. This chain's CDR3 is CASSLRGDPYNEQFF. In nucleotides, the CDR3 is TGTGCCAGCAGCTTACGAGGGGATCCCTACAATGAGCAGTTCTTC.

This clonotype was detected a few times. The chain uses TRBV14 and TRBJ2-3; D not certain. This CDR3 is built from 13 residues. V was pared by 3 bases and J by 5 bases, with 9 bases between. Germline V gives CDR1 SGHDN, CDR2 FVKESK. Written as DNA, the CDR3 is TGTGCCAGCAGCCATCCAGATGGAGATACGCAGTATTTT. Residues: CASSHPDGDTQYF.

In its sample, this clonotype was seen a few times. The V call is TRBV19, the J call TRBJ2-1; perhaps D is TRBD1 or TRBD2 (7 bases each). The germline V gene has CDR1 LNHDA and CDR2 SQIVND (reference sequence). V was trimmed by 4 bases and J by 7 bases, leaving 20 bases between them. The CDR3 extends over 16 amino acids. DNA for the CDR3: TGTGCCAGTAGTACCCACAGGGGCGGGGGCCGGAATGAGCAGTTCTTC. It is translated as CASSTHRGGGRNEQFF.

This clonotype turned up a few times. The CDR3 is CASSSQYNEQFF. The CDR3 DNA reads TGTGCCAGCAGTTCCCAATACAATGAGCAGTTCTTC. V usage is TRBV27 and J usage is TRBJ2-1, with D hard to call. CDR3 length equals 12 residues. Germline loops: CDR1 MNHEY, CDR2 SMNVEV (reference sequence). Trimming removed 4 bases from V and 4 bases from J, with 5 bases in between.

In this sample, this clonotype turned up many times. V usage is TRBV7-6 and J usage is TRBJ1-6, with TRBD1 matching 7 bases. The germline CDR1 and CDR2 sequences are SGHVS and FNYEAQ. Trimming removed 5 bases from V and 0 bases from J; junction bases left unmatched: 7. This CDR3 spans 17 amino acids. The CDR3 protein is CASSPDRKSSYNSPLHF. CDR3 nucleotides: TGTGCCAGCAGCCCGGACAGGAAGAGCTCCTATAATTCACCCCTCCACTTT.

This clonotype showed up just a few times. The rearrangement links TRBV7-9 to TRBJ2-5; D is undetermined. Per germline, CDR1 SEHNR and CDR2 FQNEAQ (reference sequence). The germline V and J ends were trimmed by 1 base and 0 bases, with 9 bases remaining between them. The CDR3 runs to 15 residues. The CDR3 protein is CASSLDWPDQETQYF. The DNA for the CDR3 is TGTGCCAGCAGCTTAGATTGGCCAGACCAAGAGACCCAGTACTTC.

This clonotype turned up a few times. The chain employs TRBV12-3 or TRBV12-4 and TRBJ2-2, with TRBD2 matching 12 bases. J was trimmed by 5 bases and V by 5 bases; bases with no gene match: 6. CDR3 length: 16 amino acids. For the CDR3, the DNA is TGTGCCAGCAGTCCCCGACTAGCGGGAGAAACCGGGGAGCTGTTTTTT. Its translation is CASSPRLAGETGELFF.

This clonotype appeared many times. This chain connects TRBV2 to TRBJ1-6; a possible D gene is TRBD1 (6 bases). CDR3 length equals 14 residues. Trimming shortened V by 4 bases and J by 7 bases, and 11 bases separated the two germline ends. Germline loops: CDR1 SNHLY, CDR2 FYNNEI. CDR3 DNA: TGTGCCAGCAGTGTTGGGGGCGGGAATTCACCCCTCCACTTT. It yields the protein CASSVGGGNSPLHF.

The chain joins TRBV6-1 to TRBJ1-1; no clear D. Germline CDR1 and CDR2: MNHNS and SASEGT. The ends were cut back, 3 bases at V and 7 bases at J, with 12 bases in the middle. This CDR3 is built from 13 residues. DNA of the CDR3: TGTGCCAGCAGTGAGAGAGGCGGCCTTGAAGCTTTCTTT. The encoded protein is CASSERGGLEAFF.

This clonotype was seen ten or more times. J is TRBJ2-1 and V is TRBV11-2, with D possibly being TRBD1 (7 bases). The CDR3 spans 15 residues. The ends were cut back, 3 bases at V and 4 bases at J, with 13 bases in the middle. CDR1 SGHAT and CDR2 FQNNGV come from the germline V gene. The CDR3, as DNA: TGTGCCAGCAGCTTGGGGGGACAGAAGTACAATGAGCAGTTCTTC. Translating it yields CASSLGGQKYNEQFF.

This clonotype was observed a few times. The chain uses TRBV20-1 and TRBJ2-2, with TRBD2 matching over 10 bases. Germline V CDR1 and CDR2: DFQATT, SNEGSKA (reference sequence). Trimming at V came to 0 bases and at J to 8 bases, leaving 15 bases not matched to a gene. This CDR3 is built from 18 residues. For the CDR3, the DNA is TGCAGTGCTAGAGATCCCGCTAGCGGGGGCGCCAGGTCTGGGGAGCTGTTTTTT. Protein sequence: CSARDPASGGARSGELFF.

This clonotype was detected a few times. The J gene is TRBJ2-5, the V gene TRBV7-9; D is unresolved. V lost 7 bases and J lost 3, with 15 bases in between. The CDR3 length is 14 residues. The germline V gene has CDR1 SEHNR and CDR2 FQNEAQ (reference sequence). CDR3 in amino acids: CASNHNSEKETQYF. CDR3 DNA: TGTGCCAGCAACCATAATTCCGAGAAAGAGACCCAGTACTTC.

V usage is TRBV7-9 and J usage is TRBJ1-1; D is uncertain. The ends were cut back, 5 bases at V and 11 bases at J, with 12 bases in the middle. Germline lookup yields CDR1 SEHNR and CDR2 FQNEAQ (reference sequence). This CDR3 is built from 11 residues. The CDR3 region is CASSAAKVAFF. The CDR3 DNA sequence: TGTGCCAGCAGCGCGGCAAAAGTCGCTTTCTTT.

The V call is TRBV7-2, the J call TRBJ1-1; 7 bases match TRBD1. Germline V CDR1 and CDR2: SGHTA, FQGNSA. Unmatched junction bases numbered 6, after V lost 2 bases and J lost 0 bases. The CDR3 is made up of 16 amino acids. CDR3 amino acids: CASSLRWDSLNTEAFF. The CDR3 DNA sequence: TGTGCCAGCAGCTTACGTTGGGACAGCCTGAACACTGAAGCTTTCTTT.

This clonotype turned up a few times. The rearrangement links TRBV27 to TRBJ1-5, with 9 bases that match TRBD1. The CDR3 loop spans 15 amino acids. The ends lost 6 bases at V and 4 bases at J; junction bases unmatched: 7. CDR1 is MNHEY and CDR2 is SMNVEV in the germline V gene (reference sequence). For the CDR3, the DNA is TGTGCCAGCAGACTGGCCGGGACAGGGAATCAGCCCCAGCATTTT. Translating it yields CASRLAGTGNQPQHF.

The chain carries TRBV10-3 and TRBJ2-7; possible D gene TRBD1, 6 bases. This CDR3 is built from 11 residues. Per germline, CDR1 ENHRY and CDR2 SYGVKD. Trimming took 9 bases from V and 3 from J, leaving 9 bases between them. The DNA of the CDR3 is TGTGCCATGAGCAGGGGCTACGAGCAGTACTTC. Encoded protein: CAMSRGYEQYF.

The chain links TRBV20-1 to TRBJ1-2, with 10 nucleotides matching TRBD1. The V and J ends lost 0 bases and 6 bases, in that order; junction bases with no gene match: 7. The CDR3 is 15 amino acids. Germline CDR1 DFQATT, CDR2 SNEGSKA (reference sequence). CDR3 in amino acids: CSAREKEGTGDGYTF. The CDR3 DNA sequence: TGCAGTGCTAGAGAGAAAGAAGGGACAGGGGATGGCTACACCTTC.

Many counts were recorded for this clonotype. The V gene is TRBV20-1, the J gene TRBJ2-1; 9 bases align to TRBD2. Looked up from germline, CDR1 is DFQATT and CDR2 is SNEGSKA (reference sequence). This CDR3 is 15 amino acids long. V was pared by 5 bases and J by 6 bases, with 11 bases of the junction left unmatched. The CDR3 protein is CSAFSGGRALNEQFF. CDR3 DNA sequence: TGCAGTGCTTTTTCTGGCGGGAGGGCCCTCAATGAGCAGTTCTTC.